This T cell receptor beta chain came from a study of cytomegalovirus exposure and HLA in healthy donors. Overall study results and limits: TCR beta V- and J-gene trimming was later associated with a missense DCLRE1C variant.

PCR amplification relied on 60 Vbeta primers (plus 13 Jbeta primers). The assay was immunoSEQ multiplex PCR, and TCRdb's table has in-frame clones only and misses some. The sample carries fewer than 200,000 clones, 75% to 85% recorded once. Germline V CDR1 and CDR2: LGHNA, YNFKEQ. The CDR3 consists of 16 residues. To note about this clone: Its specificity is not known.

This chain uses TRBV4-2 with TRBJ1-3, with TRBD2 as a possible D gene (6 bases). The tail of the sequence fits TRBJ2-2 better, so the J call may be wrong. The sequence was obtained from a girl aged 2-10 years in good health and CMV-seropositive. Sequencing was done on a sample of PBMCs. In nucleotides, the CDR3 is TGTGCCAGCAGCCAAGATATAGGGGAGGACACCGGGGAGCTGTTTTTT. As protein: CASSQDIGEDTGELFF.